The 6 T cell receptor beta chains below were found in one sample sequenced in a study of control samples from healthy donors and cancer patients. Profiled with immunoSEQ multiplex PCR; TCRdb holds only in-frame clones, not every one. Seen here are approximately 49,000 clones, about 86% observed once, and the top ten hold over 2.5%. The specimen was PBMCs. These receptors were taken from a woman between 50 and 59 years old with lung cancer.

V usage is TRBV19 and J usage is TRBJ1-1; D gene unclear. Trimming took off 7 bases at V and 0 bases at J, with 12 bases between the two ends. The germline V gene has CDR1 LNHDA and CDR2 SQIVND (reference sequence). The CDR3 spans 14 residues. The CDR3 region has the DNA TGTGCCAGTAAATCGACACTACTGAACACTGAAGCTTTCTTT. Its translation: CASKSTLLNTEAFF.

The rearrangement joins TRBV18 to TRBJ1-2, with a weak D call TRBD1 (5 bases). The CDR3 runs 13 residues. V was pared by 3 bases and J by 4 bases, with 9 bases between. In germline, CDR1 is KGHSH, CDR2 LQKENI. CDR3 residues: CASSPGTVYGYTF. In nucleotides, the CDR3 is TGTGCCAGCTCACCTGGGACGGTCTATGGCTACACCTTC.

The CDR3 coding sequence is TGTGCCAGCAGCGAAATGTGGGCCGGCGGCTACACCTTC. Protein product: CASSEMWAGGYTF. The V call is TRBV11-2, the J call TRBJ1-2; D unresolved. The V end lost 5 bases, the J end lost 8 bases, and 15 bases lay between the germline ends. CDR3 length: 13 residues. From germline, CDR1 is SGHAT and CDR2 FQNNGV.

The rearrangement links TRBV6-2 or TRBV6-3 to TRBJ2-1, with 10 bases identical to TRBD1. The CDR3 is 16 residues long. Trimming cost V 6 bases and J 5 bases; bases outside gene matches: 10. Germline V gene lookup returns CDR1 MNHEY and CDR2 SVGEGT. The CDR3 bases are TGTGCCAGCAGCCTACCGGGACAGGGGTACGACAATGAGCAGTTCTTC. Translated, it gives CASSLPGQGYDNEQFF.

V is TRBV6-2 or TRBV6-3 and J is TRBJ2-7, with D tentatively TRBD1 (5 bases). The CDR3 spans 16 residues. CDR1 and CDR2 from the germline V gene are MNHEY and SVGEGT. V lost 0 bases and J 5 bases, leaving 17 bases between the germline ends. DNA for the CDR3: TGTGCCAGCAGTTACTCGGAACAGGCTTTCCCTCACGAGCAGTACTTC. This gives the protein CASSYSEQAFPHEQYF.

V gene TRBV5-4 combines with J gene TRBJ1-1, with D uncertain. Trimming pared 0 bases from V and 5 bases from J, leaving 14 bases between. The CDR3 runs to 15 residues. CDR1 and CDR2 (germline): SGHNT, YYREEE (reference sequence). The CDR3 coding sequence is TGTGCCAGCAGCTTGGCGGTAATCGCGGAGACTGAAGCTTTCTTT. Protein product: CASSLAVIAETEAFF.